Listed below are T cell receptor beta chains from one sample, sequenced in a study of cytomegalovirus exposure and HLA in healthy donors. The method was immunoSEQ multiplex PCR; TCRdb's version includes in-frame clones alone and lacks a portion of them. Of about 160,000 clones in the sample, roughly nine tenths were seen once. The source material was PBMCs. The receptors were sampled from a woman aged 25 to 39 in good health and CMV-seronegative. Each CDR3 is given with its conserved first and last residue. D genes are given only for firm matches.

>NA|TRBJ1-1|TRBV7-2
CASSFSWSTEAFF
>NA|TRBJ1-1|TRBV27
CASSLSGVGTEAFF
>NA|TRBJ2-1|TRBV28
CASSLMGGSNEQFF
>NA|TRBJ2-6|TRBV29-1
CSVTTANSGANVLTF
>NA|TRBJ2-5|TRBV5-4
CASSQIGAGETQYF
>NA|TRBJ2-2|TRBV5-6
CASSGSTGWGTGELFF
>TRBD2|TRBJ2-7|TRBV15
CATRDERGAAYEQYF
>NA|TRBJ2-7|TRBV2
CASGSILFEQYF
>NA|TRBJ2-5|TRBV2
CASSEAGGAETQYF
>NA|TRBJ2-3|TRBV4-3
CASSQDPRLKKSTDTQYF
>TRBD2|TRBJ2-3|TRBV27
CASSSYTLADTDTQYF
>NA|TRBJ2-2|TRBV28
CASSSGRGPLLRTGELFF
>TRBD1|TRBJ1-4|TRBV2
CASSELPGQGGEKLFF
>TRBD1|TRBJ1-1|TRBV6-5
CASSPYRGRTEAFF
>TRBD2|TRBJ2-1|TRBV7-2
CASSLYASGRSRGNEQFF
>TRBD2|TRBJ2-7|TRBV27
CASSFVTSGRGRYEQYF
>TRBD1|TRBJ1-6|TRBV6-5
CASSYGRGGSPLHF
>TRBD1|TRBJ1-2|TRBV18
CASSQGTGGAYGYTF
>NA|TRBJ2-3|TRBV28
CASSPPGERFTDTQYF